These T cell receptor beta chains were read from a single sample in a study of shared clonotypes between healthy human individuals. Measured with immunoSEQ multiplex PCR; TCRdb has only the in-frame clones, and not every one. The sample has more than 2,000,000 clones, approximately 92% seen once. Specimen: naive CD4+ T cells sorted from blood. The receptors here all came from a young man in good health. The CDR3 runs from the conserved cysteine through the conserved F or W. A D gene is named only where the DNA matches it firmly. A clone size is listed for some rows: how often the clone was seen (once, few, many), or a class if it is expanded.

TRBJ2-7,TRBD1,TRBV28,-,CASSTTGTGDNEQYF,TGTGCCAGCAGTACCACCGGGACAGGGGACAACGAGCAGTACTTC
TRBJ1-1,TRBD1,TRBV10-2,-,CASSEPRQGLNTEAFF,TGCGCCAGCAGTGAGCCCAGACAGGGCCTAAACACTGAAGCTTTCTTT
TRBJ2-6,-,TRBV25-1,once,CASSERRGRSGANVLTF,TGTGCCAGCAGTGAAAGGCGCGGACGATCTGGGGCCAACGTCCTGACTTTC
TRBJ2-2,TRBD1,TRBV5-4,-,CASSRTGSRILTGELFF,TGTGCCAGCAGCAGGACAGGGTCCCGGATACTGACCGGGGAGCTGTTTTTT
TRBJ2-5,TRBD1,TRBV6-1,-,CASGQEVETQYF,TGTGCCAGCGGACAGGAGGTGGAGACCCAGTACTTC
TRBJ2-5,TRBD2,TRBV6-1,-,CASSEATSGGGGTQYF,TGTGCCAGCAGTGAAGCGACTAGCGGGGGGGGTGGGACCCAGTACTTC
TRBJ2-1,-,TRBV12-2,-,CASRLAPSGTYNEQFF,TGTGCAAGTCGCTTAGCCCCTAGCGGGACCTACAATGAGCAGTTCTTC
TRBJ2-7,-,TRBV18,-,CASSPKGQSYEQYF,TGTGCCAGCTCACCAAAAGGTCAATCCTACGAGCAGTACTTC
TRBJ2-3,TRBD2,TRBV10-3,-,CAIRDLGRGSTDTQYF,TGTGCCATCAGGGACTTAGGGCGGGGGAGCACAGATACGCAGTATTTT
TRBJ1-1,-,TRBV10-3,-,CAIRRGVNTEAFF,TGTGCCATCAGGAGGGGGGTGAACACTGAAGCTTTCTTT
TRBJ2-5,-,TRBV4-1,-,CASSQGLPSGSAGETQYF,TGCGCCAGCAGCCAAGGACTCCCATCGGGGAGCGCGGGGGAGACCCAGTACTTC
TRBJ1-4,-,TRBV10-3,once,CAISDRGDEKLFF,TGTGCCATCAGTGACCGGGGGGACGAAAAACTGTTTTTT
TRBJ1-4,-,TRBV29-1,-,CSVREGGGEKLFF,TGCAGCGTGCGAGAGGGGGGGGGTGAAAAACTGTTTTTT
TRBJ2-1,TRBD1,TRBV11-3,-,CASSQQGAEQFF,TGTGCCAGCAGTCAACAGGGGGCTGAGCAGTTCTTC
TRBJ2-3,-,TRBV10-3,-,CAIGRGTNTQYF,TGTGCCATCGGGAGGGGGACAAATACGCAGTATTTT
TRBJ2-3,-,TRBV2,-,CASSILGGADTQYF,TGTGCCAGCAGTATCCTGGGGGGAGCAGATACGCAGTATTTT
TRBJ2-5,TRBD1,TRBV29-1,-,CSVVGGGTGTETQYF,TGCAGCGTTGTAGGAGGAGGGACAGGGACCGAGACCCAGTACTTC
TRBJ2-5,-,TRBV9,once,CASSVVGTLQETQYF,TGTGCCAGCAGCGTAGTCGGGACTCTCCAAGAGACCCAGTACTTC
TRBJ2-7,-,TRBV28,-,CASSSLELTKQYF,TGTGCCAGCAGTTCACTGGAGCTTACGAAGCAGTACTTC
TRBJ2-7,-,TRBV5-1,-,CASSNQGNGGSEQYF,TGCGCCAGCAGCAACCAGGGTAACGGGGGCTCCGAGCAGTACTTC
TRBJ1-5,-,TRBV6-5,-,CASSRGSNQPQHF,TGTGCCAGCAGTAGGGGTAGCAATCAGCCCCAGCATTTT
TRBJ1-1,-,TRBV7-9,-,CASSLVGGLNTEAFF,TGTGCCAGCAGCTTAGTCGGGGGGCTTAACACTGAAGCTTTCTTT
TRBJ2-2,-,TRBV7-6,-,CASSLVAAPVHGELFF,TGTGCCAGCAGCTTAGTAGCCGCCCCGGTGCACGGGGAGCTGTTTTTT
TRBJ2-3,-,TRBV7-9,-,CASSSSGVASDTQYF,TGTGCCAGCAGCTCCAGTGGGGTAGCTTCAGATACGCAGTATTTT
TRBJ2-3,-,TRBV6-5,-,CASSGRHGADTQYF,TGTGCCAGCAGCGGTCGTCATGGTGCAGATACGCAGTATTTT
TRBJ2-7,-,TRBV6-5,-,CASRRGLESSYEQYF,TGTGCCAGCAGACGAGGACTCGAGAGCTCCTACGAGCAGTACTTC
TRBJ1-2,TRBD1,TRBV5-4,-,CASSPRGTEWKGYTF,TGTGCCAGCAGCCCGCGCGGGACAGAATGGAAAGGCTACACCTTC
TRBJ1-5,TRBD1,TRBV6-6,few,CASSRLGQHSNQPQHF,TGTGCCAGCAGCCGACTGGGACAGCATAGCAATCAGCCCCAGCATTTT
TRBJ2-3,-,TRBV5-1,-,CASSLAQGLGADTQYF,TGCGCCAGCAGCTTGGCGCAGGGTCTCGGGGCAGATACGCAGTATTTT
TRBJ1-2,TRBD1,TRBV10-3,once,CATGDRALNYGYTF,TGTGCGACTGGGGACAGGGCCCTCAACTATGGCTACACCTTC
TRBJ2-7,-,TRBV5-6,-,CASTFGLHLSYEQYF,TGTGCCAGCACCTTCGGACTGCACCTCTCCTACGAGCAGTACTTC
TRBJ2-3,TRBD1,TRBV10-3,-,CAISPGQGKIDTQYF,TGTGCCATCAGTCCGGGACAGGGAAAGATAGATACGCAGTATTTT
TRBJ2-2,TRBD1,TRBV6-1,-,CASMGGQGDSGELFF,TGTGCCAGCATGGGAGGACAGGGTGACTCCGGGGAGCTGTTTTTT
TRBJ2-3,TRBD2,TRBV7-9,-,CASSLGLAVTDTQYF,TGTGCCAGCAGCCTCGGACTAGCGGTCACAGATACGCAGTATTTT
TRBJ2-5,TRBD1,TRBV11-2,once,CASSLAGGRKETQYF,TGTGCCAGCAGCTTGGCAGGGGGCAGGAAGGAGACCCAGTACTTC
TRBJ2-7,-,TRBV6-6,-,CASSSTRDGSEQYF,TGTGCCAGCAGTTCCACGAGGGACGGGTCCGAGCAGTACTTC
TRBJ2-1,TRBD2,TRBV15,-,CATSRGFAGGIDEQFF,TGTGCCACCAGCAGAGGCTTCGCGGGAGGGATAGATGAGCAGTTCTTC
TRBJ2-7,-,TRBV5-1,-,CASSRGYREEQYF,TGCGCCAGCAGCCGGGGGTACCGGGAGGAGCAGTACTTC
TRBJ1-1,-,TRBV7-2,-,CASSGGGALNTEAFF,TGTGCCAGCAGCGGAGGGGGGGCCTTGAACACTGAAGCTTTCTTT
TRBJ1-6,TRBD1,TRBV27,-,CASSAWTGGGSPLHF,TGTGCCAGCAGCGCCTGGACAGGGGGAGGTTCACCCCTCCACTTT
TRBJ1-5,-,TRBV5-1,few,CASSLGQPQHF,TGCGCCAGCAGCTTAGGACAGCCCCAGCATTTT